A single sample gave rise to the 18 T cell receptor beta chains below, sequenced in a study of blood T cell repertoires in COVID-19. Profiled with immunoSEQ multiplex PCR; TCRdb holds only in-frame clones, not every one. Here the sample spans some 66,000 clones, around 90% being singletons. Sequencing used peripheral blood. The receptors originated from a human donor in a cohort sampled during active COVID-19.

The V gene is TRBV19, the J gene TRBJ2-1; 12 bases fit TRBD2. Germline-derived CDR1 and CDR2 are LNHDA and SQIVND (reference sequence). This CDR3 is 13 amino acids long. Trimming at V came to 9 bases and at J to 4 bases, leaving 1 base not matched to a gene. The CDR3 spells CASGLAGYNEQFF. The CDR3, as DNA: TGTGCCAGCGGACTAGCGGGATACAATGAGCAGTTCTTC.

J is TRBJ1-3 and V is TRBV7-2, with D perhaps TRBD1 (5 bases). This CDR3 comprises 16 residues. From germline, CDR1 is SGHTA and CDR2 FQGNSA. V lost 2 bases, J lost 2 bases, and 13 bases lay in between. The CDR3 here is CASSLTYGGAGNTIYF. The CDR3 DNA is TGTGCCAGCAGCTTAACCTACGGGGGTGCTGGAAACACCATATATTTT.

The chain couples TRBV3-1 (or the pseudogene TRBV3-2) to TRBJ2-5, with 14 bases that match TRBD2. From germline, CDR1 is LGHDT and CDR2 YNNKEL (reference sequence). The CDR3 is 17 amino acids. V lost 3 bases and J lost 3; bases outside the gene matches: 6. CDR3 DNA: TGTGCCAGCAGCCAGGGAGGACTAGCGGGAGGAAAAGAGACCCAGTACTTC. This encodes CASSQGGLAGGKETQYF.

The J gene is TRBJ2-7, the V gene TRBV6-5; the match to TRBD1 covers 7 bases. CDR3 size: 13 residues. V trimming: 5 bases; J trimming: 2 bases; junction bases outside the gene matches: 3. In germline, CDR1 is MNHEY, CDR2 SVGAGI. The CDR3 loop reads CASSPGQPYEQYF. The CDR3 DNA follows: TGTGCCAGCAGTCCGGGACAGCCCTACGAGCAGTACTTC.

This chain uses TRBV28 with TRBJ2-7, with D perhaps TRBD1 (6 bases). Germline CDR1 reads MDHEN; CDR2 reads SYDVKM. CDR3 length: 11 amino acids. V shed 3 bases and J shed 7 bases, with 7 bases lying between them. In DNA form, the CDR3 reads TGTGCCAGCAGTTTGAGGGGGGAGCAGTACTTC. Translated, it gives CASSLRGEQYF.

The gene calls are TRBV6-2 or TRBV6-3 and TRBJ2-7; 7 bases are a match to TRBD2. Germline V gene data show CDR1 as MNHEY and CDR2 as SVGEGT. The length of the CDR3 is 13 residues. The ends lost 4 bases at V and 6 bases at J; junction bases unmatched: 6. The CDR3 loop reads CASSLGGSLEQYF. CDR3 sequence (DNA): TGTGCCAGCAGTTTGGGAGGGTCTCTCGAGCAGTACTTC.

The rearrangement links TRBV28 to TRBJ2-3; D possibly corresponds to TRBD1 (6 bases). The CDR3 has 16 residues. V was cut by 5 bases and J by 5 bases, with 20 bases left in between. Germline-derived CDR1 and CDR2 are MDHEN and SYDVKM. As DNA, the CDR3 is TGTGCCAGCAGTCCCCGTGGGACGGGGACAAAAGATACGCAGTATTTT. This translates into CASSPRGTGTKDTQYF.

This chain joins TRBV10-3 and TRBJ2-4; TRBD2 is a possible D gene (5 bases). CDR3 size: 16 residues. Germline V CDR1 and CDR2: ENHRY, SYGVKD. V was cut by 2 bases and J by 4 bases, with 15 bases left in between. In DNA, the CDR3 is TGTGCCATCAGTGAGGCCGAGAGAGGACTGAAAAACATTCAGTACTTC. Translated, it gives CAISEAERGLKNIQYF.

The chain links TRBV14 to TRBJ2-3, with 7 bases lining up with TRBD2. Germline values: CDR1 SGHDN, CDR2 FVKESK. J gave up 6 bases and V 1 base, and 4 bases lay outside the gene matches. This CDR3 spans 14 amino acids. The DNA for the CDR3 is TGTGCCAGCAGCCAAGCTGCGGGAGCGGATACGCAGTATTTT. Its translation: CASSQAAGADTQYF.

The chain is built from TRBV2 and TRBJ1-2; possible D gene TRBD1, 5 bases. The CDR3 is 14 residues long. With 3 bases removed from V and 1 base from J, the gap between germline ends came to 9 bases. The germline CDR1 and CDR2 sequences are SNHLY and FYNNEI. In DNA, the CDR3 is TGTGCCAGCAGTGAGAGGACAAATAACTATGGCTACACCTTC. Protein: CASSERTNNYGYTF.

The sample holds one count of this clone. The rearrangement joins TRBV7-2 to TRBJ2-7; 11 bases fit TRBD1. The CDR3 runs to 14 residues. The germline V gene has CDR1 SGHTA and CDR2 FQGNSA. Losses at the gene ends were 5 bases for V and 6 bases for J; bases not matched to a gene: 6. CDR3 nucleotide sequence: TGTGCCAGCAGCAGGGGGGACAGGGGGGCCGAGCAGTACTTC. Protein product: CASSRGDRGAEQYF.

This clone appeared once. The CDR3 spells CASIPGGDRNQPQHF. The CDR3 coding sequence is TGTGCCAGTATCCCTGGGGGGGACCGCAATCAGCCCCAGCATTTT. V is TRBV19 and J is TRBJ1-5; possibly TRBD1 for D (5 bases). The CDR3 is 15 amino acids. With 7 bases removed from V and 2 bases from J, the gap between germline ends came to 15 bases. CDR1 and CDR2 from the germline V gene are LNHDA and SQIVND (reference sequence). Full variable domain (outside the CDR3, taken from reference TRBV19 and TRBJ1-5): DGGITQSPKYLFRKEGQNVTLSCEQNLNHDAMYWYRQDPGQGLRLIYYSQIVNDFQKGDIAEGYSVSREKKESFPLTVTSAQKNPTAFYLCASIPGGDRNQPQHFGDGTRLSIL.

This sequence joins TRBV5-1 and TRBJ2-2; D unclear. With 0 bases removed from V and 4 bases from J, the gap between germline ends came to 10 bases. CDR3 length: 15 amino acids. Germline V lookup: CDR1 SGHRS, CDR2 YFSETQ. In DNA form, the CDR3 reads TGCGCCAGCAGCTTGGTAGTGTACGGCACCGGGGAGCTGTTTTTT. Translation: CASSLVVYGTGELFF.

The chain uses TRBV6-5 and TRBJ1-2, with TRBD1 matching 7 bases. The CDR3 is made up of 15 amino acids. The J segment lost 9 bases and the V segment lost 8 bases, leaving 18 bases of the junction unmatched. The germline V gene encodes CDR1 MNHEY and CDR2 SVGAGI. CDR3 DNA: TGTGCCAGCTATCATCTAGCGGGACAGCCATGGAGCTACACCTTC. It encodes CASYHLAGQPWSYTF.

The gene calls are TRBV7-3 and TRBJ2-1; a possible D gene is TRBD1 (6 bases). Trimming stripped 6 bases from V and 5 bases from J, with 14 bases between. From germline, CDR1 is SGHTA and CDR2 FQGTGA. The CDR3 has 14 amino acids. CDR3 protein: CASSRQGSHNEQFF. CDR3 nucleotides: TGTGCCAGCAGTCGCCAGGGGTCCCACAATGAGCAGTTCTTC.

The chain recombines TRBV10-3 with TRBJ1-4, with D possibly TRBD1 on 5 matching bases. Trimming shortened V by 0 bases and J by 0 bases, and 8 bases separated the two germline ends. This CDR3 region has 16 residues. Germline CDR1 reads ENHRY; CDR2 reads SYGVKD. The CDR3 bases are TGTGCCATCAGTGAGTCGGGGGGACCAACTAATGAAAAACTGTTTTTT. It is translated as CAISESGGPTNEKLFF.

The CDR3 DNA follows: TGTGCCAGCAGGCCGTTTGGGCACTATGGCTACACCTTC. This codes for CASRPFGHYGYTF. V is TRBV5-8 and J is TRBJ1-2; D gene ambiguous. Between the trimmed V and J ends, which lost 5 bases and 3 bases, there was a span of 11 bases. This CDR3 has 13 residues. From germline, CDR1 is SGHTS and CDR2 YDEGEE.

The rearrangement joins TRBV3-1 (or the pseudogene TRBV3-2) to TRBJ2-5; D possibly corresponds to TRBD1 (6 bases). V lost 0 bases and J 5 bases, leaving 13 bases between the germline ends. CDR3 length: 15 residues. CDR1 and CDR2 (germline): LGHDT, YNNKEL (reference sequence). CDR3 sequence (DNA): TGTGCCAGCAGCCAAGATCCGGACAGAACGGAGACCCAGTACTTC. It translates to CASSQDPDRTETQYF.